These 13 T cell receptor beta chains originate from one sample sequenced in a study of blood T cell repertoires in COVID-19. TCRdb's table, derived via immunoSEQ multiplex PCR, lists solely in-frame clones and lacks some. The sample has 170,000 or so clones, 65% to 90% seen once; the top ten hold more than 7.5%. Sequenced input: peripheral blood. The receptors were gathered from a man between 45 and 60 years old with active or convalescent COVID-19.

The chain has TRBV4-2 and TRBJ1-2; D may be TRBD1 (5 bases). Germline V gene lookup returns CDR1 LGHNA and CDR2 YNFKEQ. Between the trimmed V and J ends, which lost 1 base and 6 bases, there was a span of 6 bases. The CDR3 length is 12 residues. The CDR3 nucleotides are TGTGCCAGCAGCCAAGTACAGGATGGCTACACCTTC. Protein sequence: CASSQVQDGYTF.

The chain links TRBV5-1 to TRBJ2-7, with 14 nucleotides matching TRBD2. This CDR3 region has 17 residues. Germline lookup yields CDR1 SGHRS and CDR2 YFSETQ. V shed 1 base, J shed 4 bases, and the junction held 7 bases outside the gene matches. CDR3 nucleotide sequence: TGCGCCAGCAGCTTGATGCCCGGGACTAGCGGGAGTTACGAGCAGTACTTC. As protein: CASSLMPGTSGSYEQYF.

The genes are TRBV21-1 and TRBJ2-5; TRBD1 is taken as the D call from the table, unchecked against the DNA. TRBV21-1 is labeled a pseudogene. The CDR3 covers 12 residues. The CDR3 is CARRQPQETQYF. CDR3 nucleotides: TGTGCCAGGAGACAGCCTCAAGAGACCCAGTACTTC.

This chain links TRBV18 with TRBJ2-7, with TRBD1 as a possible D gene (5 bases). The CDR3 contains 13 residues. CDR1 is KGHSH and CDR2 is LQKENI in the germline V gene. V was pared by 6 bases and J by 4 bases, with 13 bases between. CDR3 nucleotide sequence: TGTGCCAGCTCGGCCCAGGGTCCGTACGAGCAGTACTTC. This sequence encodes CASSAQGPYEQYF.

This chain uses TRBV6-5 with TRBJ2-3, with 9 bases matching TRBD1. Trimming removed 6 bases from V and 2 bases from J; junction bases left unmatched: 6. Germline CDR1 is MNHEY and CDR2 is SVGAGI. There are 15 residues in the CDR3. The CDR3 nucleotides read TGTGCCAGCAGCCTCGGGACAGGGTCCACAGATACGCAGTATTTT. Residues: CASSLGTGSTDTQYF.

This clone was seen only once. DNA for the CDR3: TGTGCCAGCAGTGAAGAAAGCGGGAGGGCGGGAGATACGCAGTATTTT. The encoded protein is CASSEESGRAGDTQYF. The rearrangement joins TRBV2 to TRBJ2-3, with TRBD2 matching over 10 bases. The CDR3 is 16 amino acids. CDR1 is SNHLY, CDR2 FYNNEI, per germline. With V trimmed by 1 base and J by 5 bases, 6 bases remained unmatched.

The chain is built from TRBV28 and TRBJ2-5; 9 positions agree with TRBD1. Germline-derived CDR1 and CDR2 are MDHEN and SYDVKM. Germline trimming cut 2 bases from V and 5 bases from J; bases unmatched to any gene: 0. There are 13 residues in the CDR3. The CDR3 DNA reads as TGTGCCAGCAGTTTAGACAGGGGGGAGACCCAGTACTTC. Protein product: CASSLDRGETQYF.

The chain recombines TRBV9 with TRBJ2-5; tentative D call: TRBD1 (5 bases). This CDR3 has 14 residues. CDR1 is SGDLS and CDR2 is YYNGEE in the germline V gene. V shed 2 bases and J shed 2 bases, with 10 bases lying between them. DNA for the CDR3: TGTGCCAGCAGCGTGTCTCCAGGGCAAGAGACCCAGTACTTC. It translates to CASSVSPGQETQYF.

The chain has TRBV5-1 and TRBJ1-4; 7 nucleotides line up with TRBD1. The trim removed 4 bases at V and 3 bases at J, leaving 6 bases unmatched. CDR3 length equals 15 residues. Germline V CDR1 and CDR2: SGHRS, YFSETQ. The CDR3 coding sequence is TGCGCCAGCAGCCCGGAGGGGACAGCTAATGAAAAACTGTTTTTT. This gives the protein CASSPEGTANEKLFF.

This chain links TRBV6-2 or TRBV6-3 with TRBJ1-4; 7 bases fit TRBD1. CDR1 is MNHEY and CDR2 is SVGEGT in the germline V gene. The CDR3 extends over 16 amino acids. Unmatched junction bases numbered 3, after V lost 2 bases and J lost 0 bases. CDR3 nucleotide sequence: TGTGCCAGCAGTTACGGGGGACAGACAACTAATGAAAAACTGTTTTTT. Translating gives CASSYGGQTTNEKLFF.

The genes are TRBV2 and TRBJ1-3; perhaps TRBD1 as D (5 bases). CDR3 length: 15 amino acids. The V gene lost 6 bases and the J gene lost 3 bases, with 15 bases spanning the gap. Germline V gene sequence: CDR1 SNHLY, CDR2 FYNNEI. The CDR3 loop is CASRGGDGGGNTIYF. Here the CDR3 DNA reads TGTGCCAGCAGGGGAGGGGATGGAGGTGGAAACACCATATATTTT.

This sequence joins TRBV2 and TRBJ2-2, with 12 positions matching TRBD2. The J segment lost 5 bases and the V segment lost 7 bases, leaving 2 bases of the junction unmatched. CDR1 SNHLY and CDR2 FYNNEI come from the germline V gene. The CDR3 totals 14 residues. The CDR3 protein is CASTTSGGTGELFF. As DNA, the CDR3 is TGTGCCAGCACGACTAGCGGGGGAACCGGGGAGCTGTTTTTT. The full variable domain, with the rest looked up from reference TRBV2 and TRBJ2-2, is EPEVTQTPSHQVTQMGQEVILRCVPISNHLYFYWYRQILGQKVEFLVSFYNNEISEKSEIFDDQFSVERPDGSNFTLKIRSTKLEDSAMYFCASTTSGGTGELFFGEGSRLTVL.

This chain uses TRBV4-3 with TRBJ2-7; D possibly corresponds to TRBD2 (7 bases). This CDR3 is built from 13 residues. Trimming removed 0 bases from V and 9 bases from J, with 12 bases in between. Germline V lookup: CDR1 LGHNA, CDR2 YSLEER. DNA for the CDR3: TGCGCCAGCAGCCAAGATCAGGGAGGGGGGCAGTACTTC. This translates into CASSQDQGGGQYF.